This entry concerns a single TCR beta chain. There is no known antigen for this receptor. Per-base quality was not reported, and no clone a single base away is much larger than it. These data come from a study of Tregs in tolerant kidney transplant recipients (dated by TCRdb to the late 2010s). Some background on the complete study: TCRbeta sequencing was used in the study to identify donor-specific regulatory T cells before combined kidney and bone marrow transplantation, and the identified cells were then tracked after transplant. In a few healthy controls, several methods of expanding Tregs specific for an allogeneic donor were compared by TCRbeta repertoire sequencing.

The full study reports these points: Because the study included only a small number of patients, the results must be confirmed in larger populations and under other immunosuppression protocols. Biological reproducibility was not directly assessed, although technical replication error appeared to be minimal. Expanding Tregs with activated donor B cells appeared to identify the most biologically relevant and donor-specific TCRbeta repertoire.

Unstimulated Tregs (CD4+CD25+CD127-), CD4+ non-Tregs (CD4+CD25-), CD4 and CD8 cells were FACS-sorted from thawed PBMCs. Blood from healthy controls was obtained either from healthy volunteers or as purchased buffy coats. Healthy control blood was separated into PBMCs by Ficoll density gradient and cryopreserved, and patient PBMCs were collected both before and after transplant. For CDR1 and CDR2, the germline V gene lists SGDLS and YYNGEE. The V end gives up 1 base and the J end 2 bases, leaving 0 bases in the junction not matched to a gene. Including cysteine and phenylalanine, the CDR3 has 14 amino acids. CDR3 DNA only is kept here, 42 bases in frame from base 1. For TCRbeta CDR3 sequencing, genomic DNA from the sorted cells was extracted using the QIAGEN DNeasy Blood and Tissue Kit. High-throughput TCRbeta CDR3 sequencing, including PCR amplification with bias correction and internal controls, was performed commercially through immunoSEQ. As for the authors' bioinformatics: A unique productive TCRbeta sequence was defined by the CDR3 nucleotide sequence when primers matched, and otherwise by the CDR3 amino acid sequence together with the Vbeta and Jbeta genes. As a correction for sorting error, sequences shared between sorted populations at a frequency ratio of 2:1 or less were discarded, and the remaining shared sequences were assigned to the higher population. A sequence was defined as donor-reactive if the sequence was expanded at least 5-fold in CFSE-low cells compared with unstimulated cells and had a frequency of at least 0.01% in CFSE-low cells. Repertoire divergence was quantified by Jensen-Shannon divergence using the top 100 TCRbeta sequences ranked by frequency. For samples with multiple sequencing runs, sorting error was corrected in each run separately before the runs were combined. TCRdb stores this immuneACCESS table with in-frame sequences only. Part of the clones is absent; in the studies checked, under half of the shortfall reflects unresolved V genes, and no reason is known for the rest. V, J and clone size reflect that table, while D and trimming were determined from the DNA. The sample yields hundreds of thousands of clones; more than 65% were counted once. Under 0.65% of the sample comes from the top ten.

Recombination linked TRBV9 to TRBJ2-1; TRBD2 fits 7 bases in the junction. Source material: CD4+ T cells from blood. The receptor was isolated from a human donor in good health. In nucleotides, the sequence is TGTGCCAGCAGCGTAAGCGGGACCTACAATGAGCAGTTCTTC. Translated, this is CASSVSGTYNEQFF.